These T cell receptor beta chains were read from a single sample in a study of T cells in Graves' hyperthyroidism and ophthalmopathy. MiXCR, run by TCRdb on the multiplex PCR reads, gives a single entry per CDR3 protein. The sample has some 300,000 distinct CDR3 sequences, about an eighth seen once. Specimen: blood. The receptors derive from a woman aged 40 to 50 with Graves' hyperthyroidism. CDR3s include the opening cysteine and the closing phenylalanine or tryptophan. D genes are given only for firm matches. Expanded clones are given a class, and other clones once, few, many or no size at all.

clone_size j_call d_call v_call cdr3_aa cdr3_nt
NA TRBJ1-4 TRBD1 TRBV12-3/TRBV12-4 CASSFRDREVREKLFF TGTGCCAGCAGTTTCCGGGACAGGGAAGTACGGGAAAAACTGTTTTTT
many TRBJ2-5 NA TRBV3-1 CASSHPPQETQYF TGTGCCAGCAGCCACCCCCCCCAAGAGACCCAGTACTTC
many TRBJ2-1 TRBD2 TRBV20-1 CSARDSLAGGGEQFF TGCAGTGCTAGAGATAGCCTAGCGGGAGGGGGTGAGCAGTTCTTC
many TRBJ1-2 NA TRBV5-5 CASSLGAGDGHGYTF TGTGCCAGCAGCTTGGGGGCAGGGGATGGGCATGGCTACACCTTC
many TRBJ2-1 NA TRBV7-9 CASSLVPSAHYEQFF TGTGCCAGCAGCTTAGTCCCTAGCGCCCACTATGAGCAGTTCTTC
many TRBJ1-1 NA TRBV27 CASSLKGGYTEAFF TGTGCCAGCAGTTTAAAAGGCGGGTACACTGAAGCTTTCTTT
many TRBJ2-1 TRBD2 TRBV5-8 CASSLWVGTSGNEQFF TGTGCCAGCAGCTTGTGGGTGGGGACTAGCGGGAATGAGCAGTTCTTC
NA TRBJ1-5 NA TRBV15 CATGTNRVDQPQHF TGTGCCACCGGAACCAACAGGGTTGATCAGCCCCAGCATTTT
many TRBJ2-2 TRBD1 TRBV7-9 CASSLSPGGNTGELFF TGTGCCAGCAGCTTAAGTCCAGGGGGCAACACCGGGGAGCTGTTTTTT
many TRBJ2-1 TRBD2 TRBV6-5 CASSYSSGRAYNEQFF TGTGCCAGCAGTTACTCTAGCGGGAGGGCCTACAATGAGCAGTTCTTC
few TRBJ2-2 NA TRBV20-1 CSASRGTGELFF TGCAGTGCTAGTCGTGGAACCGGGGAGCTGTTTTTT
many TRBJ2-5 TRBD2 TRBV24-1 CATSDPALAGKETQYF TGTGCCACCAGTGACCCCGCCCTAGCGGGGAAAGAGACCCAGTACTTC
many TRBJ2-3 NA TRBV3-1 CASSQEDRPTDTQYF TGTGCCAGCAGCCAAGAGGATAGGCCCACAGATACGCAGTATTTT
many TRBJ1-2 NA TRBV24-1 CATSDSSGYTF TGTGCCACCAGTGATTCGTCTGGCTACACCTTC
few TRBJ2-7 TRBD2 TRBV4-1 CASSQDRGTSGSYEQYF TGCGCCAGCAGCCAAGATCGGGGGACTAGCGGGAGCTACGAGCAGTACTTC
many TRBJ1-4 NA TRBV27 CASSGVLATNEKLFF TGTGCCAGCAGTGGGGTCCTTGCAACTAATGAAAAACTGTTTTTT
many TRBJ1-5 NA TRBV30 CAWSRDSNQPQHF TGTGCCTGGAGCCGGGACAGCAATCAGCCCCAGCATTTT
many TRBJ1-2 TRBD1 TRBV6-4 CASSVDRGYDGYTF TGTGCCAGCAGTGTGGACAGGGGTTATGATGGCTACACCTTC
NA TRBJ2-7 NA TRBV3-1 CASSLGDGAYGQYF TGTGCCAGCAGCCTTGGGGACGGGGCCTACGGGCAGTACTTC
NA TRBJ1-1 NA TRBV7-2 CASSRTGRMSNTEAFF TGTGCCAGCAGCCGGACGGGACGAATGAGCAACACTGAAGCTTTCTTT
many TRBJ2-1 TRBD2 TRBV2 CASSGFTSGRAYNEQFF TGTGCCAGCAGTGGGTTTACTAGCGGGAGGGCCTACAATGAGCAGTTCTTC
NA TRBJ2-7 TRBD1 TRBV12-3/TRBV12-4 CASSFPGQGRHEQYF TGTGCCAGCAGTTTCCCGGGACAGGGGAGGCACGAGCAGTACTTC